These T cell receptor beta chains were read from a single sample in a study of T cell changes during pregnancy in multiple sclerosis. Some clones are missing from TCRdb's copy, which holds only in-frame ones; the method was immunoSEQ multiplex PCR. The sample lists tens of thousands of clones; roughly nine tenths were seen once. This material consisted of peripheral blood, taken in the first trimester of pregnancy. The receptors originated from a female donor in good health, enrolled as a control in a pregnancy study. Each CDR3 is given without its conserved first and last residue. Fields, in order: D gene, V gene, J gene, CDR3 length, CDR3 protein. D genes are given only for firm matches.

TRBD2	TRBV5-4	TRBJ2-2	14	ASSFVWASGSGELF
NA	TRBV6-1	TRBJ2-1	13	ASSEGGFSYNEQF
TRBD2	TRBV5-1	TRBJ2-1	16	ASSLGGLAGGSGNEQF
TRBD2	TRBV6-5	TRBJ2-3	12	ASSPGLGTDTQY
NA	TRBV2	TRBJ1-5	12	ASSGGNGNQPQH
NA	TRBV28	TRBJ1-1	13	ASSTPFGGALAAF
NA	TRBV7-2	TRBJ2-7	13	ASSLVAGATYEQY
NA	TRBV5-6	TRBJ2-7	13	ASIHSGQPSYEQY
NA	TRBV5-1	TRBJ2-4	12	ASSLGLAKNIQY
NA	TRBV6-1	TRBJ1-2	12	ASSDGGGARGYT
TRBD1	TRBV29-1	TRBJ2-7	10	SVGDSSYEQY
NA	TRBV19	TRBJ1-2	13	ATLFTGYGGSGYT
NA	TRBV6-1	TRBJ2-3	11	ASSDRGTDTQY
NA	TRBV21-1	TRBJ1-2	10	ASYRDSQGYT
NA	TRBV4-1	TRBJ2-5	14	ASSQDFVGGQETQY
NA	TRBV7-3	TRBJ2-7	19	ASTPRTFRVRGIPSPYEQY
NA	TRBV28	TRBJ2-7	12	ASSLYGKRYEQY
NA	TRBV6-6	TRBJ1-2	11	ASSYRDSHGYT
TRBD1	TRBV10-3	TRBJ2-1	11	AIETGGRNEQF
NA	TRBV7-9	TRBJ2-7	14	ASSLIRQSNPYEQY
NA	TRBV10-3	TRBJ1-2	12	AISNSTSNYGYT
TRBD2	TRBV29-1	TRBJ2-7	13	SVEEGTSGRSEQY
TRBD1	TRBV18	TRBJ2-7	11	ASSPGQIYEQY
NA	TRBV14	TRBJ1-2	13	ASSQKAMGGYGYT
TRBD2	TRBV5-5	TRBJ2-3	17	ASSFRFSGTSGPTDTQY
TRBD1	TRBV19	TRBJ1-4	12	ASIGQGDNEKLF
NA	TRBV14	TRBJ2-5	14	ASSQSGTAFRETQY
TRBD2	TRBV27	TRBJ2-7	13	ASSVFAGLAHEQY
NA	TRBV4-1	TRBJ2-5	16	ASSQELLRTSRGETQY
NA	TRBV18	TRBJ1-1	14	ASSVSTTGMGTEAF
NA	TRBV6-6	TRBJ1-5	12	ASRRDGANQPQH
TRBD2	TRBV5-1	TRBJ2-5	11	ASSGAGGETQY
NA	TRBV30	TRBJ1-5	11	AWSNGLNQPQH
TRBD1	TRBV5-5	TRBJ2-3	13	ASSFGQGQVDTQY
NA	TRBV6-5	TRBJ2-7	14	ASSYSSPRRGYEQY
TRBD1	TRBV5-4	TRBJ2-5	13	ASSLADRPRETQY
TRBD2	TRBV5-1	TRBJ2-2	14	ASSHYGLAGPGELF
TRBD1	TRBV10-3	TRBJ2-7	13	AISESRTGMGEQY
TRBD2	TRBV29-1	TRBJ2-7	9	SVDGGYEQY
NA	TRBV7-9	TRBJ2-3	10	ASSQTGHTQY
TRBD2	TRBV4-3	TRBJ2-3	16	ASSQDTAGVGGTDTQY
NA	TRBV6-5	TRBJ2-5	11	ASRSGQQETQY
NA	TRBV11-2	TRBJ2-1	14	ASAWGSGSSYNEQF
TRBD1	TRBV6-6	TRBJ2-1	13	ASSGTGGSYNEQF